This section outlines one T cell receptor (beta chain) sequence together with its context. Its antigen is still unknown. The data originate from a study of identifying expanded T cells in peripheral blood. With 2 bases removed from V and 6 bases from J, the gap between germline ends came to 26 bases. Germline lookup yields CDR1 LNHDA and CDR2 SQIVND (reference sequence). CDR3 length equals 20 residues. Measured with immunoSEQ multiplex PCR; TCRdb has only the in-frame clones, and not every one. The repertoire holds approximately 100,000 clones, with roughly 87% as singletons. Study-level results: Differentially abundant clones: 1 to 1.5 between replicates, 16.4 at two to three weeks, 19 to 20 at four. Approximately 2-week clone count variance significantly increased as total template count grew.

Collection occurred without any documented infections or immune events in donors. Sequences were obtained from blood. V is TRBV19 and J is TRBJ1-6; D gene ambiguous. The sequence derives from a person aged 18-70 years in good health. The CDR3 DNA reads TGTGCCAGTAGTATATCCCGCGTTGGGTCCCGGGCCCGACCTAATTCACCCCTCCACTTT. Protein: CASSISRVGSRARPNSPLHF.